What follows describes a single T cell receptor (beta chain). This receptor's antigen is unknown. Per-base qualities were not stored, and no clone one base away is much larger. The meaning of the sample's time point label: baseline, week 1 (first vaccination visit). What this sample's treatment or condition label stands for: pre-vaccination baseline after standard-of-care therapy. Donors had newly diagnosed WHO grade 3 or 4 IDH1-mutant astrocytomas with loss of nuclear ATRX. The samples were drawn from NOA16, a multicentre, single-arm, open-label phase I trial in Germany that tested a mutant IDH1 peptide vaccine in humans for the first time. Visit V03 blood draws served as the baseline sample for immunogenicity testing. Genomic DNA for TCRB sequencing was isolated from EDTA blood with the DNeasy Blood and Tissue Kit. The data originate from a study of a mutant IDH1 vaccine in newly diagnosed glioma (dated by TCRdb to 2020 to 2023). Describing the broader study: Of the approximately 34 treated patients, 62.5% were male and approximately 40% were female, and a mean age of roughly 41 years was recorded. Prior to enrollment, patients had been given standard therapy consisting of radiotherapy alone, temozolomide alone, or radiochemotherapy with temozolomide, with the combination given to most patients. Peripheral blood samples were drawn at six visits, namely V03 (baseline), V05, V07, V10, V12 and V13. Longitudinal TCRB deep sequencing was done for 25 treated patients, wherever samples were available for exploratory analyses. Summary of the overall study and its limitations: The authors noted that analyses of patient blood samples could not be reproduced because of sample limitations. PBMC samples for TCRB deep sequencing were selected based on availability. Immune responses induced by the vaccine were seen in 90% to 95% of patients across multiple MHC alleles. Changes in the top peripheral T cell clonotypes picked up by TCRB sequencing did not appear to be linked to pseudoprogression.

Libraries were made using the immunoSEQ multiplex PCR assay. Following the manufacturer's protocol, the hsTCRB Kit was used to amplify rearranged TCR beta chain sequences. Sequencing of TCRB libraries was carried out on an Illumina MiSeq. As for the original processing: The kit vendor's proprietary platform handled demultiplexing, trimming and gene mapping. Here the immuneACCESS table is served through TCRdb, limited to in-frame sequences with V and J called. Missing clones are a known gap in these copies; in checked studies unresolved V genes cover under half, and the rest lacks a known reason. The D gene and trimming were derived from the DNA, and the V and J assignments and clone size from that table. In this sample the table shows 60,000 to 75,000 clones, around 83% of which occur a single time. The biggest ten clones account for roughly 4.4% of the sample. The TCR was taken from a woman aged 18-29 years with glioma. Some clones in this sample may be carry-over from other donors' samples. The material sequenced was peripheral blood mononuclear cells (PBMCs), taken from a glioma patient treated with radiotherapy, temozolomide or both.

This receptor has the CDR3 CASGREGGGNQPQHF. In nucleotides, the sequence is TGTGCCAGCGGTCGGGAGGGGGGGGGCAATCAGCCCCAGCATTTT. The chain is made from TRBV2 and TRBJ1-5; the D gene is possibly TRBD1, with 6 bases matching. The CDR3 starts with the cysteine, ends with the phenylalanine, and has 15 residues. This entry keeps only the CDR3 DNA: 45 bases, framed from base 1. V is cut by 8 bases and J by 2 bases, and the space between the germline ends is 16 bases. CDR1 and CDR2, looked up from the germline V gene, are SNHLY and FYNNEI.